The 4 T cell receptor beta chains given below trace back to one sample, sequenced in a study of CD8 T cells in Susac syndrome. Reverse transcription used about 0.45 to 1 ug RNA and random hexamers. TCRdb re-called the immunoSEQ multiplex PCR reads through MiXCR, storing one row per CDR3 protein. The data show 110,000 or so distinct CDR3 sequences, 90% to 95% seen once. Source material: CD4+ T cells from PBMCs. Source of these receptors: a human donor with multiple sclerosis.

The chain employs TRBV7-2 and TRBJ2-3; D unresolved. CDR1 and CDR2 (germline): SGHTA, FQGNSA. Trimming cost V 1 base and J 2 bases, with 7 bases left between them. The length of the CDR3 is 14 residues. CDR3 coding DNA: TGTGCCAGCAGCTTAGGGACCAACACAGATACGCAGTATTTT. As protein: CASSLGTNTDTQYF.

V and J are TRBV20-1 and TRBJ1-2; a possible D gene is TRBD1 (5 bases). The CDR3 contains 12 residues. V was trimmed by 8 bases and J by 5 bases, leaving 15 bases between them. Germline lookup yields CDR1 DFQATT and CDR2 SNEGSKA (reference sequence). The CDR3 spells CSSNYQGYGYTF. The CDR3 region has the DNA TGCAGTTCTAACTACCAGGGATATGGCTACACCTTC.

This sequence joins TRBV20-1 and TRBJ2-4, with a weak D call TRBD1 (5 bases). In germline, CDR1 is DFQATT, CDR2 SNEGSKA (reference sequence). CDR3 size: 14 residues. Between the trimmed V and J ends, which lost 1 base and 6 bases, there was a span of 13 bases. CDR3 protein: CSARALDQGNIQYF. DNA for the CDR3: TGCAGTGCTAGAGCCCTCGACCAGGGAAACATTCAGTACTTC.

This clonotype appeared once. V gene TRBV29-1 combines with J gene TRBJ2-3; D may be TRBD1 (7 bases). The germline CDR1 and CDR2 sequences are SQVTM and ANQGSEA. The length of the CDR3 is 14 residues. With 6 bases removed from V and 5 bases from J, the gap between germline ends came to 18 bases. The CDR3 bases are TGCAGCGTAAGCAGGGGGGCCGGGTTAGATACGCAGTATTTT. It translates to CSVSRGAGLDTQYF.